The rows below give T cell receptor beta chains drawn from one sample of a study of beta chain features in type 1 diabetes. This table comes from immunoSEQ multiplex PCR, and its TCRdb copy is limited to in-frame clones, with some not included. The sample lists approximately 250,000 clones, 9.5% to 13% occurring once. Sequencing input: naive CD4+ T cells from blood. The receptor set was obtained from a man younger than 45 with type 1 diabetes. Each CDR3 is given without its conserved first and last residue. Rows may omit the clone size; those that give it use once, few, many or a size class.

size: -
J: TRBJ1-1
V: TRBV14
CDR3: ASSPRGRAFSEAF

size: -
J: TRBJ2-1
V: TRBV5-1
CDR3: ASSLLPGPLENEQF

size: few
J: TRBJ2-3
V: TRBV6-6
CDR3: ASRPTADTQY

size: -
J: TRBJ2-7
V: TRBV9
CDR3: ASSVDGTAGEQY

size: -
J: TRBJ2-5
V: TRBV29-1
CDR3: SVGTSGGTQETQY

size: few
J: TRBJ1-1
V: TRBV5-6
CDR3: ASSSQGGTEAF

size: few
J: TRBJ2-7
V: TRBV4-2
CDR3: ASSQDGQLYEQY

size: few
J: TRBJ1-2
V: TRBV5-6
CDR3: ASSLLPVGSNYGYT

size: few
J: TRBJ2-1
V: TRBV28
CDR3: ASSLDRDSQF

size: -
J: TRBJ2-6
V: TRBV5-1
CDR3: ASSSTGAGANVLT

size: few
J: TRBJ2-7
V: TRBV5-1
CDR3: ASSPGQGERSYEQY

size: -
J: TRBJ2-5
V: TRBV7-9
CDR3: ASSLHRVNLETQY

size: few
J: TRBJ2-6
V: TRBV7-3
CDR3: ASSVRASGANVLT

size: -
J: TRBJ1-2
V: TRBV19
CDR3: ASSVDREGSGYT

size: -
J: TRBJ2-5
V: TRBV5-6
CDR3: ASSLALGTGGLGTQY

size: few
J: TRBJ2-5
V: TRBV7-8
CDR3: ASAVVGETQY

size: -
J: TRBJ2-1
V: TRBV7-8
CDR3: ASSTRGRSSYNEQF

size: few
J: TRBJ1-2
V: TRBV7-9
CDR3: ASSSLRDSANYGYT

size: few
J: TRBJ2-1
V: TRBV7-2
CDR3: ASSRDRGWNEQF

size: few
J: TRBJ2-2
V: TRBV9
CDR3: ASSVVRVGGELF

size: few
J: TRBJ2-7
V: TRBV19
CDR3: ASSMDRGRIDEQY

size: -
J: TRBJ2-5
V: TRBV29-1
CDR3: SVLVETQY

size: few
J: TRBJ2-3
V: TRBV12-5
CDR3: ASGQTPSRGDTQY

size: few
J: TRBJ1-4
V: TRBV7-2
CDR3: ASSRWGGSNEKLF

size: -
J: TRBJ2-3
V: TRBV13
CDR3: ASSLGLAAQY

size: -
J: TRBJ2-5
V: TRBV4-3
CDR3: ASSQAPGYGEETQY

size: -
J: TRBJ2-3
V: TRBV27
CDR3: ASTQRGGTDTQY

size: -
J: TRBJ2-7
V: TRBV29-1
CDR3: SAENRVEQY

size: few
J: TRBJ2-7
V: TRBV30
CDR3: AWSAGVSYEQY

size: few
J: TRBJ2-5
V: TRBV7-7
CDR3: ASSLGVGQTTQY

size: few
J: TRBJ2-5
V: TRBV2
CDR3: ASRNGLAVETQY

size: -
J: TRBJ1-1
V: TRBV2
CDR3: ASSGRSTEAF

size: few
J: TRBJ2-1
V: TRBV5-4
CDR3: ASSPGIGYNEQF

size: -
J: TRBJ1-5
V: TRBV19
CDR3: ASRTGLHSNQPQH

size: -
J: TRBJ2-2
V: TRBV6-5
CDR3: ATTQGGTGELF

size: few
J: TRBJ2-1
V: TRBV7-3
CDR3: ASSLTPRANEQF

size: few
J: TRBJ2-7
V: TRBV2
CDR3: ASRTTGTYEQY

size: few
J: TRBJ2-3
V: TRBV6-6
CDR3: ASSRGGDAFTDTQY

size: -
J: TRBJ1-2
V: TRBV23-1
CDR3: ASSHHSPRADYGYT

size: -
J: TRBJ2-7
V: TRBV5-1
CDR3: ASSLDPDPREQY

size: few
J: TRBJ2-1
V: TRBV7-7
CDR3: ASSPFGGLRNEQF

size: -
J: TRBJ2-5
V: TRBV19
CDR3: ASSSSGETQY